These T cell receptor beta chains were read from a single sample in a study of blood T cell repertoires in COVID-19. This table comes from immunoSEQ multiplex PCR, and its TCRdb copy is limited to in-frame clones, with some not included. The table records a few hundred thousand clones, around 89% of them present only once. The sample taken for sequencing was peripheral blood. All receptors come from a young man with acute or convalescent COVID-19. Both conserved end residues are part of each CDR3. A D gene is named only where the DNA matches it firmly. A clone size is listed for some rows: how often the clone was seen (once, few, many), or a class if it is expanded.

abundance | j_gene | v_gene | d_gene | CDR3aa | CDR3nt
- | TRBJ2-1 | TRBV28 | TRBD2 | CASSSVGLAGGPVQFF | TGTGCCAGCAGTTCAGTCGGACTAGCGGGAGGGCCTGTCCAGTTCTTC
- | TRBJ1-2 | TRBV28 | TRBD1 | CASRRDRGLYGYTF | TGTGCCAGCAGGAGGGACAGGGGCCTCTATGGCTACACCTTC
- | TRBJ2-1 | TRBV30 | TRBD2 | CAWSPGLAGGTANEQFF | TGTGCCTGGAGTCCGGGACTAGCGGGAGGAACGGCCAATGAGCAGTTCTTC
- | TRBJ2-7 | TRBV2 | - | CASSGRTSTYEQYF | TGTGCCAGCAGTGGCCGGACTTCTACCTACGAGCAGTACTTC
- | TRBJ1-5 | TRBV27 | - | CASSLGDRLNQPQHF | TGTGCCAGCAGTTTAGGTGACAGGTTGAATCAGCCCCAGCATTTT
- | TRBJ1-5 | TRBV28 | - | CASSFLAGNSNQPQHF | TGTGCCAGCAGTTTCCTTGCGGGAAATAGCAATCAGCCCCAGCATTTT
- | TRBJ1-2 | TRBV6-5 | - | CASRPPGIYGYTF | TGTGCCAGCAGGCCGCCGGGAATCTATGGCTACACCTTC
- | TRBJ2-3 | TRBV19 | TRBD2 | CASSAGRGTADTQYF | TGTGCCAGTAGTGCGGGGCGGGGGACGGCAGATACGCAGTATTTT
- | TRBJ1-5 | TRBV6-5 | TRBD1 | CASSRQGPNQPQHF | TGTGCCAGCAGTCGACAGGGGCCAAATCAGCCCCAGCATTTT
- | TRBJ2-1 | TRBV18 | - | CASSPSLFQIF | TGTGCCAGCTCACCATCCCTCTTTCAGATCTTC
few | TRBJ1-1 | TRBV2 | - | CASSERRANTEAFF | TGTGCCAGCAGTGAGCGGAGGGCGAACACTGAAGCTTTCTTT